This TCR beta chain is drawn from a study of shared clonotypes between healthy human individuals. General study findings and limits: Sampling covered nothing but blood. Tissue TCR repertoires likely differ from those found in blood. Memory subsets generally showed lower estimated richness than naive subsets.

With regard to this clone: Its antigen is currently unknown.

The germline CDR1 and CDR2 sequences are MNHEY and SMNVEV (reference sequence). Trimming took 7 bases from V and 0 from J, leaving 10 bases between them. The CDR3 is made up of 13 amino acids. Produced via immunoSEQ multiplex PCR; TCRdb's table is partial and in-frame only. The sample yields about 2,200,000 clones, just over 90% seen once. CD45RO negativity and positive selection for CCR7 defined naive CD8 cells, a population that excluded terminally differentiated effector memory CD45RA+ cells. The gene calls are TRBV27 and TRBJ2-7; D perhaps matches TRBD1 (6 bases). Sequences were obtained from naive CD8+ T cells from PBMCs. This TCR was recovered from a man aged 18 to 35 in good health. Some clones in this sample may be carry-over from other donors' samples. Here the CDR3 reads CASTNRASYEQYF. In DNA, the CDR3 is TGTGCCAGCACTAACAGGGCCTCCTACGAGCAGTACTTC.